These 4 T cell receptor beta chains originate from one sample sequenced in a study of shared clonotypes between healthy human individuals. The repertoire was sequenced with immunoSEQ multiplex PCR; TCRdb's copy has only in-frame clones and lacks some. The sample has some 500,000 clones; about 96% are singletons. The sample comprised naive CD4+ T cells sorted from blood. Subset: CD45RA+ positively selected. All receptors come from a woman aged 30 to 39 in good health.

This clone was recorded once. The chain uses TRBV11-1 and TRBJ1-2, with D tentatively TRBD1 (5 bases). Trimming left V 3 bases short and J 5 bases short, with 16 bases between. CDR3 size: 15 residues. CDR1 SGHAT and CDR2 FQDESV come from the germline V gene (reference sequence). CDR3 amino acids: CASSLGDLTPYGYTF. In DNA, the CDR3 is TGTGCCAGCAGCTTGGGGGACCTCACCCCGTATGGCTACACCTTC.

The CDR3 loop reads CASSSLGGLNTEAFF. The CDR3 DNA reads TGTGCCAGCAGCTCGCTCGGAGGTTTGAACACTGAAGCTTTCTTT. The V call is TRBV9, the J call TRBJ1-1; D gene uncertain. Germline V gene data show CDR1 as SGDLS and CDR2 as YYNGEE. This CDR3 contains 15 residues. V was clipped by 4 bases and J by 0 bases, with 13 bases between them.

V gene TRBV5-5 combines with J gene TRBJ2-2; D is perhaps TRBD2 (5 bases). Trimming took 4 bases from V and 9 from J, leaving 19 bases between them. CDR1 is SGHKS, CDR2 YYEKEE, per germline (reference sequence). This CDR3 is built from 15 residues. The CDR3 DNA reads as TGTGCCAGCAGCGCCGACTATCTCGTTGGCCGGGAGCTGTTTTTT. Its translation: CASSADYLVGRELFF.

This chain joins TRBV6-1 and TRBJ1-4; D may be TRBD1 (6 bases). The CDR3 length is 15 residues. CDR1 and CDR2 from the germline V gene are MNHNS and SASEGT. Between the trimmed V and J ends, which lost 4 bases and 2 bases, there was a span of 11 bases. The DNA of the CDR3 is TGTGCCAGCAGTGGGGGGGCAGCTACTAATGAAAAACTGTTTTTT. It codes for CASSGGAATNEKLFF.